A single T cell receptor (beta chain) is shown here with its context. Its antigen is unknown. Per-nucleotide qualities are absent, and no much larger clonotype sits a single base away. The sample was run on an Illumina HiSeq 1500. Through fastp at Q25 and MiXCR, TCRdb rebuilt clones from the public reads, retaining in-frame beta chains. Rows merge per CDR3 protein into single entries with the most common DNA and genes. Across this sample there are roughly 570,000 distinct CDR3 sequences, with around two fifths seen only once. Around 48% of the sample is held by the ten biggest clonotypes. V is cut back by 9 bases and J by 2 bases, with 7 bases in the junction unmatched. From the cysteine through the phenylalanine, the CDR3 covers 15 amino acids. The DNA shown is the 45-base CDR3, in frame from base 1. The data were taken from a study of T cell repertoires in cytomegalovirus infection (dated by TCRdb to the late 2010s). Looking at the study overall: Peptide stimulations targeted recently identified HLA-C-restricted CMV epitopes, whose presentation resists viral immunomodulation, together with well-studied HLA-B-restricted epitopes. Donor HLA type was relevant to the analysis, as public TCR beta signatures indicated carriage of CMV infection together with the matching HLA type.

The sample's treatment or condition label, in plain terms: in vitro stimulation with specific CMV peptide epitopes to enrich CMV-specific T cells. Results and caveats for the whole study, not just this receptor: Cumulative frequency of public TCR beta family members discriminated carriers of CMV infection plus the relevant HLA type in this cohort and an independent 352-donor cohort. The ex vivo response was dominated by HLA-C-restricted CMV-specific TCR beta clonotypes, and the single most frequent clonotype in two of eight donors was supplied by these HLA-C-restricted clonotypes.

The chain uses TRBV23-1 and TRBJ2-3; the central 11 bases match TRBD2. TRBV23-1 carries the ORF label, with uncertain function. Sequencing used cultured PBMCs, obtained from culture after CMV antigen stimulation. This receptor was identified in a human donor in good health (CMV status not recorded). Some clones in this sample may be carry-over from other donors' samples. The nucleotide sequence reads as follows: TGCGCCAGTGGACTAGCGGGTCTTAACACAGATACGCAGTATTTT. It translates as CASGLAGLNTDTQYF.